The 2 T cell receptor beta chains below were found in one sample sequenced in a study of T cells in pancreatic ductal adenocarcinoma. This table comes from immunoSEQ multiplex PCR, and its TCRdb copy is limited to in-frame clones, with some not included. The data contain over 90,000 clones, about 96% of them singletons. Surgery without prior neoadjuvant therapy was the treatment of the selected pancreatic ductal adenocarcinoma patients. The source material was PBMCs. Receptors were obtained from a human donor with pancreatic ductal adenocarcinoma.

V gene TRBV6-6 combines with J gene TRBJ1-5; D not resolved. CDR3 length: 14 amino acids. The V and J ends lost 2 bases and 4 bases respectively, with 9 bases between them. In germline, CDR1 is MNHNY, CDR2 SVGAGI (reference sequence). The CDR3 bases are TGTGCCAGCAGTTACGAGCGACTAAATCAGCCCCAGCATTTT. The encoded protein is CASSYERLNQPQHF.

CDR3: CASSETSGIYNEQFF. For the CDR3, the DNA is TGTGCCAGCAGTGAGACTAGCGGCATCTACAATGAGCAGTTCTTC. The V call is TRBV25-1, the J call TRBJ2-1; TRBD2 matches at 9 bases. The V gene end was trimmed by 3 bases and the J gene end by 3 bases; junction bases not matched to a gene: 3. This CDR3 is 15 amino acids long. The germline V gene has CDR1 MGHDK and CDR2 SYGVNS.